The source of this TCR beta chain is a study of identical twins. TCRdb passed the 5' RACE reads through MiXCR, listing each CDR3 protein once. This sample has some 1,700,000 distinct CDR3 sequences, with roughly 35% found just once. In this sample, this clonotype turned up many times. No antigen is known for it. The CDR3 loop spans 13 amino acids. V dropped 4 bases and J dropped 7 bases, with 11 bases sitting between them. Germline V gene lookup returns CDR1 SNHLY and CDR2 FYNNEI. The study's findings and limits: Sequences that were out-of-frame, alpha and twin-shared displayed an excess of low generation probability.

Material: cord blood. The clonotype comes from a newborn girl in good health. The rearrangement links TRBV2 to TRBJ2-1; D uncertain. This CDR3 is CASSALGQNEQFF. CDR3 bases: TGTGCCAGCAGTGCGCTAGGGCAGAATGAGCAGTTCTTC. Full variable domain (remainder filled in from reference TRBV2 and TRBJ2-1): EPEVTQTPSHQVTQMGQEVILRCVPISNHLYFYWYRQILGQKVEFLVSFYNNEISEKSEIFDDQFSVERPDGSNFTLKIRSTKLEDSAMYFCASSALGQNEQFFGPGTRLTVL.